This T cell receptor (beta chain) was captured in a study of cytomegalovirus exposure and HLA in healthy donors. Regarding this clone: Its antigen is still unknown.

Study findings and constraints: In a later analysis, donors in an Asian-associated ancestry cluster reportedly had fewer N-insertions in productive TCRs than the cohort mean. For most TCR beta V segments, an earlier analysis put the productive rate at about 90% or about 30% of the time.

There are 11 residues in the CDR3. CDR1 is SGHNT and CDR2 is YYREEE in the germline V gene (reference sequence). Trimming took off 2 bases at V and 5 bases at J, with 4 bases between the two ends. All the people who gave samples were healthy bone marrow donors. Use of 60 Vbeta and 13 Jbeta primers characterized the PCR. The assay was immunoSEQ multiplex PCR, and TCRdb's table has in-frame clones only and misses some. The sample gives 170,000 or so clones, over 70% of which show up once; about 1.4% is in the top ten. The chain has TRBV5-4 and TRBJ2-5; D call uncertain. The sample taken for sequencing was PBMCs. The origin of this receptor is a woman in her 30s in good health and CMV-seronegative. CDR3 in amino acids: CASSFSETQYF. DNA of the CDR3: TGTGCCAGCAGCTTCTCCGAGACCCAGTACTTC.